Included here is one T cell receptor (beta chain) sequence, with context. Its antigen is not known. The data belong to a study of T cell responses to AZD1222 COVID-19 vaccine. Whole-study findings and limits: As reported, nearly half of all spike-specific TCRs target variant regions that are unmutated. Clonal diversity may have been underestimated in mostly white British donors.

This CDR3 has 14 residues. The J segment lost 3 bases and the V segment lost 6 bases, leaving 6 bases of the junction unmatched. CDR1 is SGHDN, CDR2 FVKESK, per germline. Repertoires were generated with immunoSEQ multiplex PCR, while TCRdb's copy carries only in-frame clones and drops some. The table shows fewer than 85,000 clones, with more than 80% occurring only once. The clonotype originates from an adult in good health. The input for sequencing was peripheral blood, taken on day 0 of AZD1222 vaccination. V is TRBV14 and J is TRBJ2-7, with 9 nucleotides matching TRBD2. In DNA form, the CDR3 reads TGTGCCAGCAGTAGCGGGAGAACGCGCTACGAGCAGTACTTC. As protein: CASSSGRTRYEQYF.